The rows below give T cell receptor beta chains drawn from one sample of a study of cytomegalovirus exposure and HLA in healthy donors. Profiled with immunoSEQ multiplex PCR; TCRdb holds only in-frame clones, not every one. Among approximately 160,000 clones, less than 90% were seen once, and the ten largest hold approximately 4%. The sample consisted of PBMCs. The receptors here all came from a man aged 45-65 years in good health and CMV-seropositive. The CDR3 runs from the conserved cysteine through the conserved F or W. D genes are given only for firm matches. Some rows mark clone size as missing; the rest say once, few, many or name a class of expanded clone.

.,TRBD1,TRBJ2-1,TRBV2,CASRGNRGVLYNEQFF,TGTGCCAGCAGGGGAAACAGGGGGGTTTTATACAATGAGCAGTTCTTC
once,.,TRBJ1-6,TRBV4-2,CASSQQATSYNSPLHF,TGTGCCAGCAGCCAACAGGCAACCTCTTATAATTCACCCCTCCACTTT
.,TRBD1,TRBJ1-6,TRBV25-1,CASSEPDRDSHSPLHF,TGTGCCAGCAGTGAACCGGACAGGGACAGCCATTCACCCCTCCACTTT
.,.,TRBJ1-1,TRBV5-5,CASSLEMDRGRTEAFF,TGTGCCAGCAGCTTGGAGATGGATCGGGGGAGGACTGAAGCTTTCTTT
.,TRBD1,TRBJ2-3,TRBV27,CASLRTGGDTQYF,TGTGCCAGCCTCCGGACAGGGGGAGATACGCAGTATTTT
.,TRBD2,TRBJ2-2,TRBV10-3,CATNSGLAGGNTGELFF,TGTGCCACCAATTCGGGACTAGCGGGGGGAAACACCGGGGAGCTGTTTTTT
.,.,TRBJ1-3,TRBV13,CASSEPPGREGSGLGNTIYF,TGTGCCAGCAGCGAACCACCTGGGAGGGAGGGGTCGGGGCTTGGAAACACCATATATTTT
.,.,TRBJ2-7,TRBV10-1,CASSHRDSYEQYF,TGCGCCAGCAGCCATCGGGACTCCTACGAGCAGTACTTC
once,.,TRBJ2-5,TRBV27,CASSAAGYQETQYF,TGTGCCAGCTCTGCGGCCGGGTACCAAGAGACCCAGTACTTC
.,.,TRBJ1-1,TRBV11-2,CASSTGTEAFF,TGTGCCAGCAGTACGGGAACTGAGGCTTTCTTT
.,.,TRBJ2-5,TRBV7-3,CASSPDRYQETQYF,TGTGCCAGCAGCCCCGATCGGTACCAAGAGACCCAGTACTTC
.,TRBD1,TRBJ2-7,TRBV7-8,CASSLDRGHEQYF,TGTGCCAGCAGCTTGGACAGGGGTCACGAGCAGTACTTC
.,TRBD1,TRBJ1-2,TRBV9,CASSVGQLNYGYTF,TGTGCCAGCAGCGTGGGACAGCTTAACTATGGCTACACCTTC
.,.,TRBJ2-3,TRBV19,CATSLYGTDTQYF,TGTGCCACCAGTCTGTACGGCACAGATACGCAGTATTTT
.,.,TRBJ2-1,TRBV11-1,CASSLDGAGVSSYNEQFF,TGTGCCAGCAGCTTAGACGGAGCGGGCGTAAGCTCCTACAATGAGCAGTTCTTC
.,TRBD1,TRBJ1-2,TRBV6-6,CASSDRGGYGYTF,TGTGCCAGCAGTGACAGGGGAGGCTATGGCTACACCTTC
once,TRBD2,TRBJ2-7,TRBV14,CASSQETSGSYEQYF,TGTGCCAGCAGCCAAGAAACTAGCGGGTCCTACGAGCAGTACTTC
.,TRBD1,TRBJ1-2,TRBV6-6,CASSNDRGGGGYTF,TGTGCCAGCAGTAACGACAGGGGGGGTGGTGGCTACACCTTC
.,TRBD1,TRBJ2-1,TRBV11-2,CASSHRDRAYNEQFF,TGTGCCAGCAGCCACCGGGACAGGGCTTACAATGAGCAGTTCTTC
.,TRBD1,TRBJ2-2,TRBV9,CASSEDRANTGELFF,TGTGCCAGCAGCGAGGACAGGGCGAACACCGGGGAGCTGTTTTTT
.,TRBD2,TRBJ2-1,TRBV29-1,CSVPPTGAGGPYNEQFF,TGCAGCGTTCCCCCAACCGGAGCGGGAGGGCCTTACAATGAGCAGTTCTTC
.,.,TRBJ2-2,TRBV14,CASSGQPYASGTGELFF,TGTGCCAGCAGTGGACAGCCTTATGCCTCGGGGACCGGGGAGCTGTTTTTT
once,TRBD1,TRBJ2-5,TRBV5-1,CASSLEGQGRQTQYF,TGCGCCAGCAGCTTGGAAGGACAGGGGCGTCAGACCCAGTACTTC
.,.,TRBJ2-3,TRBV15,CATSRAPSSGTDTQYF,TGTGCCACCAGCAGAGCGCCGTCATCGGGCACAGATACGCAGTATTTT
.,TRBD1,TRBJ1-1,TRBV7-2,CASSPGTGGDTEAFF,TGTGCCAGCAGCCCCGGGACAGGGGGGGACACTGAAGCTTTCTTT
once,.,TRBJ2-7,TRBV5-6,CASSLGQVPYEQYF,TGTGCCAGCAGCTTGGGACAGGTCCCCTACGAGCAGTACTTC
.,TRBD2,TRBJ2-7,TRBV5-1,CASRASGYEQYF,TGCGCCAGCAGGGCTAGCGGCTACGAGCAGTACTTC
.,TRBD2,TRBJ2-7,TRBV28,CASSTPGRVYREQYF,TGTGCCAGCAGTACTCCAGGGAGGGTATATCGGGAGCAGTACTTC
.,TRBD2,TRBJ2-2,TRBV7-2,CASSLGMGGFANTGELFF,TGTGCCAGCAGCTTAGGAATGGGGGGGTTCGCGAACACCGGGGAGCTGTTTTTT
.,TRBD1,TRBJ1-1,TRBV5-1,CASSLGQGWTEAFF,TGCGCCAGCAGCTTGGGACAGGGTTGGACTGAAGCTTTCTTT
.,TRBD1,TRBJ2-6,TRBV15,CATKWGTGSSGANVLTF,TGTGCCACTAAATGGGGGACAGGAAGCTCTGGGGCCAACGTCCTGACTTTC